This T cell receptor beta chain was profiled in a study of shared clonotypes between healthy human individuals. Method: immunoSEQ multiplex PCR; TCRdb's copy keeps in-frame clones and lacks some. The sample comprises over 2,000,000 clones, over 85% of which are singletons, and approximately 1.7% rests with the top ten. CDR1 and CDR2 from the germline V gene are MRHNA and SNTAGT. The V gene lost 2 bases and the J gene lost 6 bases, with 22 bases spanning the gap. CDR3 length: 18 amino acids. CD45RO negativity and positive selection for CCR7 defined naive CD8 cells, a population that excluded terminally differentiated effector memory CD45RA+ cells.

The J gene is TRBJ1-4, the V gene TRBV6-4, with TRBD1 as a possible D gene (5 bases). The source material was naive CD8+ T cells from PBMCs. This receptor was obtained from a man aged 18 to 30 in good health. Some clones in this sample may be carry-over from other donors' samples. CDR3 coding DNA: TGTGCCAGCAGTGACGCAACTCAATTCAACAGGTTACATGAAAAACTGTTTTTT. Translating it yields CASSDATQFNRLHEKLFF.